This TCR beta chain was recovered during a study of early T cells in non-severe SARS-CoV-2 infection (dated by TCRdb to the early 2020s). About the study as a whole: Because TCR sequencing relied on bulk RNA taken from unsorted whole blood, pairing of alpha and beta chains was not possible. Findings and caveats that apply to the study as a whole: VDJdb matching was skewed toward anti-spike CD8 responses and likely underestimated virus-specific expansions, missing private and CD4 specificities.

The trim is 4 bases for V and 3 bases for J, with a gap of 7 bases between the germline ends. From the cysteine through the phenylalanine, the CDR3 covers 12 amino acids. CDR3 DNA only is kept here, 36 bases in frame from base 1. The germline V gene yields LGHNA for CDR1 and YNFKEQ for CDR2. Ten or more counts support this clonotype. The specificity of this receptor is unknown. It has no much larger one-base neighbor in the sample; base qualities were not kept. The library relied on 5' RACE. Sequencing was carried out with a NextSeq 500. Unique molecular identifiers were attached to individual cDNA molecules in the TCR library protocol so that sequencing error and PCR bias could be corrected. Sequencing covered both TCR alpha and beta chains, and within each sample the abundances of alpha and beta sequences were tightly co-correlated. The authors processed their data as follows. Decombinator V4 was used to annotate the V gene, J gene and CDR3 of the TCR sequences. Expanded TCRs were defined as changing significantly between any two time points under a Poisson model with p below 0.0001. TCR abundances were normalised to the total number of TCRs sequenced per sample and expressed as counts per million. MAIT TCRs were defined by TRAV1-2 paired with TRAJ12, TRAJ20 or TRAJ33, and iNKT TCRs by TRAV10 paired with TRAJ18. VDJdb, accessed on 1 November 2021, was searched for TCRs annotated for CMV, EBV and SARS-CoV-2, and TCRs annotated for more than one antigen were excluded. In-frame beta chains were kept once TCRdb had trimmed the public reads at Q25 with fastp and called clones with MiXCR. All rows with the same CDR3 protein become a single entry with the most common DNA and genes. TCRdb's processing, not the study's, gives the V and J calls here. For this sample there are around 57,000 distinct CDR3 sequences; 6.2% appear just once. The ten largest clonotypes hold 3.9% of the sample.

This was a case-control study nested in a cohort of healthcare workers in London, UK, who had nasopharyngeal swab PCR tests and blood samples taken every week. Between 23 and 31 March 2020, the week of the UK lockdown, healthcare workers were enrolled and then followed up weekly for as long as 16 weeks. The sequenced material came from whole blood. The TCR was taken from an adult who was a healthcare worker with PCR-confirmed SARS-CoV-2 infection or an uninfected control (not recorded which). Here the chain combines TRBV4-2 and TRBJ2-7; the D gene is not confidently resolved. The CDR3 sequence is CASSRSGYEQYF. The DNA sequence is as follows: TGTGCCAGCAGCCGCTCCGGCTACGAGCAGTACTTC.